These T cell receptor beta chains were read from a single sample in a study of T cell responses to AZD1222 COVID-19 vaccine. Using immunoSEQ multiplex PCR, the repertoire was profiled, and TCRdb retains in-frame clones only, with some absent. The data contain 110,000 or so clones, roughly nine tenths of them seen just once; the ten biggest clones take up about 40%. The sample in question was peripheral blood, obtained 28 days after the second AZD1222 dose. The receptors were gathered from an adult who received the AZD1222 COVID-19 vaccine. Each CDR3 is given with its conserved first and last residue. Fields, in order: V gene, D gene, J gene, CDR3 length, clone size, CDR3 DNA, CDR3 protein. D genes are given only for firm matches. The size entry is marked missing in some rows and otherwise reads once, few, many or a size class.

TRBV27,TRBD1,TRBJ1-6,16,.,TGTGCCAGCAGACGGGGACAGGGCACTTATAATTCACCCCTCCACTTT,CASRRGQGTYNSPLHF
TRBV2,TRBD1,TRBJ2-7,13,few,TGTGCCAGCAGTCGGGACAGGGCCTACGAGCAGTACTTC,CASSRDRAYEQYF
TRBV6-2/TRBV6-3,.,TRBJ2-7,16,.,TGTGCCAGCAGTTACTCTGAGACCGGGATCAGCTACGAGCAGTACTTC,CASSYSETGISYEQYF
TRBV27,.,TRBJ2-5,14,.,TGTGCCAGCAGTAAAAGGGGCCACCAAGAGACCCAGTACTTC,CASSKRGHQETQYF
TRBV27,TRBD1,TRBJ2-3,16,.,TGTGCCAGCAGTTCTGATCCGGACAGGCCCACAGATACGCAGTATTTT,CASSSDPDRPTDTQYF
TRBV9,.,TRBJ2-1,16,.,TGTGCCAGCAGCGTAGCAATCGGTCCCTCCTACAATGAGCAGTTCTTC,CASSVAIGPSYNEQFF
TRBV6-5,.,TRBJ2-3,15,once,TGTGCCAGCAGTTACTCGACTGGGGAAACAGATACGCAGTATTTT,CASSYSTGETDTQYF
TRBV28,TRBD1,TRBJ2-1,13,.,TGTGCCACGGGATGGGACAGGGTCAATGAGCAGTTCTTC,CATGWDRVNEQFF
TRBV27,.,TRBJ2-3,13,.,TGTGCCAGCAGTTTGGGCCCCACAGATACGCAGTATTTT,CASSLGPTDTQYF
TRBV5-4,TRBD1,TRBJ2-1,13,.,TGTGCCAGCAGCTCTCAACAGGGGTATGAGCAGTTCTTC,CASSSQQGYEQFF
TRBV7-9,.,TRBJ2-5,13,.,TGTGCCAGCAGCTTATGGGAAGAAGAGACCCAGTACTTC,CASSLWEEETQYF
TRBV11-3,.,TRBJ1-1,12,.,TGTGCCAGCAGCCCGGGGACGTCTGAAGCTTTCTTT,CASSPGTSEAFF
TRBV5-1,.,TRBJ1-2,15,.,TGCGCCAGCAGCTTTCAGAGGAGGGAGGGCTATGGCTACACCTTC,CASSFQRREGYGYTF
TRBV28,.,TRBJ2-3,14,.,TGTGCCAGCAGTTTATGGGCAAGCACAGATACGCAGTATTTT,CASSLWASTDTQYF
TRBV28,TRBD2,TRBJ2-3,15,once,TGTGCCAGCAGTTCGACACTTAGCGGGCCGGATACGCAGTATTTT,CASSSTLSGPDTQYF
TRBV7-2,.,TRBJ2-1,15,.,TGTGCCAGCAGCTTAATGACCGCCGTCTCCAATGAGCAGTTCTTC,CASSLMTAVSNEQFF
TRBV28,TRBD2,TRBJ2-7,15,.,TGTGCCAGCACAAAGACTAGCGGGAGATCCTACGAGCAGTACTTC,CASTKTSGRSYEQYF
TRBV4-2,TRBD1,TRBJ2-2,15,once,TGTGCCAGCGACCCGGGACAGGGGGCGCCCGGGGAGCTGTTTTTT,CASDPGQGAPGELFF
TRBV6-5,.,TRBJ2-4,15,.,TGTGCCAGCAGTAACGATAGGGACGGGGCAAACATTCAGTACTTC,CASSNDRDGANIQYF
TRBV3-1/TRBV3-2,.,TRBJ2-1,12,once,TGTGCCAGCAGCCAAGGGACCAAAGAGCAGTTCTTC,CASSQGTKEQFF
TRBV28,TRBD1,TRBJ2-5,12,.,TGTGCCAGTCGGACAGGGGGAGAGACCCAGTACTTC,CASRTGGETQYF
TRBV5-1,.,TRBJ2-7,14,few,TGCGCCAGCAGCTTCGGGGGTGTGGGCAACGAGCAGTACTTC,CASSFGGVGNEQYF
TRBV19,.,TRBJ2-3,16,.,TGTGCCAGTAGTATATGGGGGATGAGGGACGAAGATACGCAGTATTTT,CASSIWGMRDEDTQYF
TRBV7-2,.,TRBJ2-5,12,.,TGTGCCAGCAGCACCCGACAGGAGACCCAGTACTTC,CASSTRQETQYF
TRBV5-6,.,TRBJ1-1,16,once,TGTGCCAGCAGCTTGGTGGGAGGGATCATGAACACTGAAGCTTTCTTT,CASSLVGGIMNTEAFF
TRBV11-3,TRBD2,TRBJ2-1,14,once,TGTGCCAGCAGCCGACTAGCGACAAGTGATGAGCAGTTCTTC,CASSRLATSDEQFF
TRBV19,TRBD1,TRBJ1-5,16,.,TGTGCCAGTAGTATTCTTGGACAGGATACTGGCCAGCCCCAGCATTTT,CASSILGQDTGQPQHF
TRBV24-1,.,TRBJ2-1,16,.,TGTGCCACCAGTGATTTCTCGGGGGACCCCTACAATGAGCAGTTCTTC,CATSDFSGDPYNEQFF
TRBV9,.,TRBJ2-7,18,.,TGTGCCAGCAGCGGGCAGTCCTTTCGGGCGGAGGGTTCCTACGAGCAGTACTTC,CASSGQSFRAEGSYEQYF
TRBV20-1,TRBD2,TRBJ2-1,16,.,TGCAGTGCTAGTCCGAATTGGGGCCCGGGGGGCAATGAGCAGTTCTTC,CSASPNWGPGGNEQFF
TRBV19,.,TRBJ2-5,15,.,TGTGCCAGTAGTATTATTCCATCCGGGACGGAGACCCAGTACTTC,CASSIIPSGTETQYF
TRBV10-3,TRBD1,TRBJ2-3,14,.,TGTGCCATCAGTCGACAGGGTAGCACAGATACGCAGTATTTT,CAISRQGSTDTQYF
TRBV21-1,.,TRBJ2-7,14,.,TGTGCCAGCAGCCGGGGACAGGAAACCTACGAGCAGTACTTC,CASSRGQETYEQYF
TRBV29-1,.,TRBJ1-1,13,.,TGCAGCGTTGAACGACAGCAGAACACTGAAGCTTTCTTT,CSVERQQNTEAFF
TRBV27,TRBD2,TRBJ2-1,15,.,TGTGCCAGCAGTCCTTCGACTAGCGGGAGTAATGAGCAGTTCTTC,CASSPSTSGSNEQFF
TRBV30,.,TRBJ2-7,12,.,TGTGCCTGGGGCATCGTCCAGGGCCCCTGGACGTTC,CAWGIVQGPWTF
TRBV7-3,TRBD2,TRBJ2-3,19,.,TGTGCCAGCAGCTTAATCGCCCTAGCGGGGTCGGGGAACACAGATACGCAGTATTTT,CASSLIALAGSGNTDTQYF
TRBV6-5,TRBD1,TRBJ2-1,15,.,TGTGCCAGCAGTAAGGACAGGGGGACCGCCAATGAGCAGTTCTTC,CASSKDRGTANEQFF
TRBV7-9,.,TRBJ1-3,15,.,TGTGCCAGCAGCTTAATCCCGTACTCTGGAAACACCATATATTTT,CASSLIPYSGNTIYF
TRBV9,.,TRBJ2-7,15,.,TGTGCCAGCAGCGTAGATCTGGGCCGCTCCTACGAGCAGTACTTC,CASSVDLGRSYEQYF
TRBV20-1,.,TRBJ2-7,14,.,TGCAGTGCTAGTGCCGGGGGCATGGACTACGAGCAGTACTTC,CSASAGGMDYEQYF
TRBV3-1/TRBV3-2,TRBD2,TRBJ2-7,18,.,TGTGCCAGCAGCCACGGGGCACTAGCGGGAGAAGTTCCCTACGAGCAGTACTTC,CASSHGALAGEVPYEQYF
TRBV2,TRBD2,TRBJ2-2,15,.,TGTGCCAGCAGGGGAGCGGGAGGAGGAACCGGGGAGCTGTTTTTT,CASRGAGGGTGELFF
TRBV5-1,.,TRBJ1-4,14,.,TGCGCCAGCAGCCCCCAGGGGCGAGTTGAAAAACTGTTTTTT,CASSPQGRVEKLFF
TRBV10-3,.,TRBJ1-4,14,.,TGTGCCATTATGGACCCAGGGAAGGATGAAAAACTGTTTTTT,CAIMDPGKDEKLFF
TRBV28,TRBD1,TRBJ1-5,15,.,TGTGCCAGCAGTTCGGGACAGGGGGCGTCTCAGCCCCAGCATTTT,CASSSGQGASQPQHF